What follows are 20 T cell receptor beta chains derived from one specimen sequenced in a study of T cells in women clearing cervical HPV infection. The method was immunoSEQ multiplex PCR; TCRdb's version includes in-frame clones alone and lacks a portion of them. In all, the sample yields roughly 30,000 clones. Sequencing used blood buffy coat. These receptors were collected from a woman between 18 and 69 years old with a cervical HPV16 infection that either progressed to CIN3+ or cleared (not recorded which).

CDR3 amino acids: CASSKRDYPYNEQFF. The sequenced part of the CDR3 DNA is TGTGCCAGTAGTAAGCGGGACTACCCCTACAATGAG. The V gene is TRBV19, the J gene TRBJ2-1; TRBD2 matches 7 bases. Read coverage stops 3 residues before the CDR3 terminus; the germline J gene supplies the remainder. Trimming removed 4 bases from V and 2 bases from J; junction bases left unmatched: 5. The CDR3 extends over 15 amino acids. The V gene's germline CDR1 is LNHDA and CDR2 SQIVND (reference sequence). The entire variable domain, with the rest obtained from reference TRBV19 and TRBJ2-1, is as follows: DGGITQSPKYLFRKEGQNVTLSCEQNLNHDAMYWYRQDPGQGLRLIYYSQIVNDFQKGDIAEGYSVSREKKESFPLTVTSAQKNPTAFYLCASSKRDYPYNEQFFGPGTRLTVL.

About this clone: At one boundary the junction diverges from the germline segment, which might be a read error. The read comes to an end 3 residues before the CDR3 does, leaving the germline J gene to fill in the end. The sample contains more than one DNA sequence encoding this CDR3. The V call is TRBV7-9, the J call TRBJ1-3; tentative D call: TRBD1 (5 bases). The germline V gene encodes CDR1 SEHNR and CDR2 FQNEAQ (reference sequence). The CDR3 is made up of 14 amino acids. CDR3 DNA (partial): TGTGCCAGCAGCCCGACAGACTCTGGAAACACG. Protein: CASSPTDSGNT. The whole CDR3 sequence is CASSPTDSGNTIYF.

About this clone: The read ends 3 residues shy of where the CDR3 ends; the end is completed using the germline J gene. The chain has TRBV6-2 or TRBV6-3 and TRBJ2-7; TRBD2 might be the D (5 bases). Trimming pared 5 bases from V and 6 bases from J, leaving 11 bases between. In germline, CDR1 is MNHEY, CDR2 SVGEGT. The CDR3 runs 12 residues. The CDR3 loop reads CASSPARGEQYF. Partial CDR3 DNA: TGTGCCAGCAGTCCCGCACGGGGCGAG.

Concerning this clone itself: The sequenced fragment ends 3 residues before the CDR3 boundary, so the rest is inferred from the germline J gene. V gene TRBV2 combines with J gene TRBJ2-7; the D gene is possibly TRBD2 (6 bases). Germline lookup yields CDR1 SNHLY and CDR2 FYNNEI. The CDR3 has 14 amino acids. V was cut by 7 bases and J by 4 bases, with 17 bases left in between. The CDR3 loop is CASTFGGGTYEQYF. The sequenced part of the CDR3 DNA is TGTGCCAGCACCTTCGGGGGAGGAACTTACGAG.

The CDR3 bases that were read are TGTGCCAGCAGCCCCGGAGGACAGGGGGCGAGGAATGAG. Translating gives CASSPGGQGARNE. The complete CDR3 sequence is CASSPGGQGARNEQFF. V is TRBV13 and J is TRBJ2-1, with TRBD1 identical over 11 bases. The sequence runs out 3 residues before the end of the CDR3; the remainder is reconstructed from the germline J gene. In germline, CDR1 is PRHDT, CDR2 FYEKMQ (reference sequence). Losses at the gene ends were 5 bases for V and 7 bases for J; bases not matched to a gene: 10. The CDR3 runs 16 residues.

On this clone itself: The read terminates 3 residues ahead of where the CDR3 ends, so the germline J gene completes it. This chain uses TRBV2 with TRBJ2-2; 8 bases agree with TRBD2. V lost 5 bases and J lost 1; bases outside the gene matches: 6. The CDR3 is 16 residues long. CDR1 is SNHLY and CDR2 is FYNNEI in the germline V gene. The CDR3 DNA, read in part, is TGTGCCAGCAGTATTCCTAGCGGGTTGAACACCGGGGAG. Translation: CASSIPSGLNTGE. The entire CDR3 protein reads CASSIPSGLNTGELFF.

As regards this clone: The CDR3 end is not reached by the read, which stops 3 residues before it; the germline J gene fills it in. J is TRBJ2-1 and V is TRBV30; weak D call: TRBD2 (5 bases). Germline V gene data show CDR1 as GTSNPN and CDR2 as SVGIG (reference sequence). V shed 2 bases and J shed 9 bases, with 11 bases lying between them. The CDR3 loop spans 12 amino acids. The sequenced CDR3 bases are TGTGCCTGGAGTCCGGGGTGGGGTGAG. Amino acid sequence: CAWSPGWGE. The entire CDR3 protein reads CAWSPGWGEQFF.

Concerning this clone: The CDR3 end lies 3 residues beyond the end of the read and is filled in from the germline J gene. The rearrangement links TRBV18 to TRBJ1-4; no clear D. The germline V and J ends were trimmed by 5 bases and 8 bases, with 12 bases remaining between them. Germline CDR1 reads KGHSH; CDR2 reads LQKENI. The CDR3 loop spans 13 amino acids. CDR3 bases read: TGTGCCAGCTCAGCCGGGGAGGGAGAAAAA. Protein product: CASSAGEGEK. From start to end, the CDR3 is CASSAGEGEKLFF.

Points on this clone: The read terminates 3 residues before the CDR3 end, so the remaining end is supplied by the germline J gene. This chain links TRBV6-2 or TRBV6-3 with TRBJ1-1; the D is unclear. Germline CDR1 MNHEY, CDR2 SVGEGT. The CDR3 is 15 amino acids. The V and J ends lost 6 bases and 4 bases respectively, with 18 bases between them. CDR3 residues: CASRPRGKSSTEAFF. The CDR3 DNA, read in part, is TGTGCCAGCAGGCCCCGGGGAAAGTCAAGCACTGAA.

Remarks on this clone: From the germline J gene comes the end of the CDR3, since the read stops 3 residues before it. J is TRBJ1-2 and V is TRBV18; TRBD1 matches at 11 bases. The germline V gene encodes CDR1 KGHSH and CDR2 LQKENI. The CDR3 sequence is 15 residues long. The covered CDR3 bases are TGTGCCAGCTCACTAGGGACAGGGGGTACCTACGAC. Translated, it gives CASSLGTGGTYD. The CDR3 in full is CASSLGTGGTYDYTF.

About this clone itself: The read terminates 3 residues before the CDR3 end, so the remaining end is supplied by the germline J gene. Other DNA sequences in the same sample also yield this CDR3. The J gene is TRBJ1-3, the V gene TRBV2; maybe TRBD1 (5 bases). V lost 4 bases and J lost 7, with 17 bases in between. Germline V CDR1 and CDR2: SNHLY, FYNNEI. This CDR3 is 15 amino acids long. CDR3 bases read: TGTGCCAGCAGTGTAGAGGGGATCGTAGGCAACACC. It encodes CASSVEGIVGNT. The whole CDR3 protein reads CASSVEGIVGNTIYF.

The CDR3 sequence is CASSSGIYEQYF. The sequenced part of the CDR3 DNA is TGTGCCAGCTCGTCAGGTATTTACGAG. The chain combines TRBV18 with TRBJ2-7; no definite D call. The sequence runs out 3 residues before the end of the CDR3; the remainder is reconstructed from the germline J gene. This CDR3 is built from 12 residues. Germline values: CDR1 KGHSH, CDR2 LQKENI. V gave up 6 bases and J gave up 4 bases, with 10 bases separating them.

Comments on this clone: With the read ending 3 residues before the CDR3 end, the germline J gene is used to fill in that end. This chain connects TRBV20-1 to TRBJ1-2; 9 bases are a match to TRBD1. Losses at the gene ends were 5 bases for V and 5 bases for J; bases not matched to a gene: 9. This CDR3 is 14 amino acids long. CDR1 and CDR2 (germline): DFQATT, SNEGSKA (reference sequence). The CDR3 sequence: CSARTGGAGYGYTF. CDR3 DNA, as far as it was read: TGCAGTGCTCGTACAGGGGGCGCGGGGTATGGC.

The CDR3 sequence is CASSFANSYYNEQFF. Incomplete CDR3 DNA: TGCGCCAGCAGCTTTGCGAATTCTTACTACAATGAG. The chain uses TRBV5-1 and TRBJ2-1; unclear D gene. The CDR3 end lies 3 residues beyond the end of the read and is filled in from the germline J gene. The CDR3 has 15 amino acids. Trimming cost V 2 bases and J 3 bases, with 12 bases left between them. CDR1 and CDR2 from the germline V gene are SGHRS and YFSETQ.

With regard to this clone: Coverage ceases 3 residues before the CDR3 finishes, and the germline J gene fills in the end. The genes are TRBV29-1 and TRBJ2-1; 10 bases map to TRBD2. Germline CDR1 and CDR2: SQVTM and ANQGSEA. The CDR3 contains 13 residues. Unmatched junction bases numbered 5, after V lost 6 bases and J lost 6 bases. The DNA read from the CDR3 is TGCAGCGTGTTCCCTAGCGGGAGCAATGAG. It translates to CSVFPSGSNE. The entire CDR3 is CSVFPSGSNEQFF.

Comment on this clone: The DNA ends 3 residues before the CDR3 does, and the rest of the CDR3 is filled in from the germline J gene. This chain joins TRBV18 and TRBJ2-3; the D gene is possibly TRBD2 (6 bases). Germline V gene sequence: CDR1 KGHSH, CDR2 LQKENI. The CDR3 covers 15 residues. Incomplete CDR3 DNA: TGTGCCAGCTCACCACCGGGACGGGGGAATCAGCCG. Residues: CASSPPGRGNQP. The complete CDR3 protein is CASSPPGRGNQPQYF.

As to this clone: The read is 3 residues too short to cover the CDR3 end, so that end is filled in from the germline J gene. V usage is TRBV19 and J usage is TRBJ1-1; 9 bases align to TRBD1. This CDR3 comprises 13 residues. Germline trimming cut 10 bases from V and 5 bases from J; bases unmatched to any gene: 8. Looked up from germline, CDR1 is LNHDA and CDR2 is SQIVND (reference sequence). The CDR3 is CATSRDRDTEAFF. The CDR3 bases that were read are TGTGCCACTTCCCGGGACAGGGATACTGAA. Using reference TRBV19 and TRBJ1-1 for the parts outside the CDR3, the full variable domain is DGGITQSPKYLFRKEGQNVTLSCEQNLNHDAMYWYRQDPGQGLRLIYYSQIVNDFQKGDIAEGYSVSREKKESFPLTVTSAQKNPTAFYLCATSRDRDTEAFFGQGTRLTVV.

As concerns this clone: With the read ending 3 residues before the CDR3 end, the germline J gene is used to fill in that end. The chain couples TRBV20-1 to TRBJ2-3; TRBD2 aligns across 11 bases. Losses at the gene ends were 4 bases for V and 0 bases for J; bases not matched to a gene: 12. The CDR3 length is 18 residues. Germline CDR1 reads DFQATT; CDR2 reads SNEGSKA (reference sequence). The CDR3 is CSANSGTSGSISTDTQYF. Partial CDR3 DNA: TGCAGTGCTAATTCTGGGACTAGCGGCTCCATTAGCACAGATACG.

Remarks on this clone: The read finishes 3 residues shy of the CDR3 end, and the germline J gene is used to complete it. This chain links TRBV20-1 with TRBJ1-4, with TRBD1 identical over 9 bases. Germline assignment: CDR1 DFQATT and CDR2 SNEGSKA (reference sequence). This CDR3 comprises 15 residues. The CDR3: CSARDQTGGNSPLFF. The part of the CDR3 DNA that was read is TGCAGTGCTAGAGACCAGACAGGGGGGAATTCACCA.

Incomplete CDR3 DNA: TGCAGTGCTAGAGGGACTAGCGGGAGTTTTTACGAG. Translated: CSARGTSGSFYE. The whole CDR3 sequence is CSARGTSGSFYEQYF. The chain carries TRBV20-1 and TRBJ2-7, with TRBD2 identical over 13 bases. The CDR3 end is not reached by the read, which stops 3 residues before it; the germline J gene fills it in. The CDR3 runs 15 residues. Trimming cost V 1 base and J 4 bases; bases outside gene matches: 4. Germline V CDR1 and CDR2: DFQATT, SNEGSKA (reference sequence).